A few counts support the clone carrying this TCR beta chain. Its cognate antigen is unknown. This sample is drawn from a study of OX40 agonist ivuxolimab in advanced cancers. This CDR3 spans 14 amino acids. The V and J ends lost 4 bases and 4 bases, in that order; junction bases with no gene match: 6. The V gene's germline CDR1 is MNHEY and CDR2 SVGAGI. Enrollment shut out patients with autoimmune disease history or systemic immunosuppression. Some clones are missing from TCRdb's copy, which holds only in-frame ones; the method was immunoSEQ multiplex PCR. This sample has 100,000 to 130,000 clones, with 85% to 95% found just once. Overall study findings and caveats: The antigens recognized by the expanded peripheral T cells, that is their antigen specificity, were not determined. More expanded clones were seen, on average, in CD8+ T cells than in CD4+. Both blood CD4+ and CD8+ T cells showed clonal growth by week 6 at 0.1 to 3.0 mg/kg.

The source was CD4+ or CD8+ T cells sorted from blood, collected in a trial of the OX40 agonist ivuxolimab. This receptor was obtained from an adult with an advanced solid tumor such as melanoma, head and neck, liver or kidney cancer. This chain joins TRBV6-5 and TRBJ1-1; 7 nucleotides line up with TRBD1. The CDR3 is CASSFQSGGTEAFF. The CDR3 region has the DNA TGTGCCAGCAGTTTCCAATCAGGGGGCACTGAAGCTTTCTTT.